This TCR beta chain is from a study of response to subunit inactivated influenza vaccine. Whole-study results and caveats: Each seasonal flu vaccination may recruit only limited new T cells, authors suggested.

In regard to this clonotype: Its specificity is unknown.

Losses at the gene ends were 0 bases for V and 8 bases for J; bases not matched to a gene: 6. The CDR3 has 16 residues. CDR1 and CDR2 (germline): SGHKS, YYEKEE (reference sequence). MiXCR, applied by TCRdb to the RT-PCR reads, yields one record per CDR3 protein. The sample gives 500,000 to 550,000 distinct CDR3 sequences, under 8.5% of which show up once; about an eighth is in the top ten. This sequence joins TRBV5-5 and TRBJ2-1, with 12 positions matching TRBD2. This TCR was recovered from a man aged 45-69 years who received an inactivated influenza vaccine. Here the sequenced sample was PBMCs from blood, taken around 2 years after vaccination. CDR3 sequence (DNA): TGTGCCAGCAGCTTGGGACTAGCGGGAGCATGGGATGAGCAGTTCTTC. Translating it yields CASSLGLAGAWDEQFF.